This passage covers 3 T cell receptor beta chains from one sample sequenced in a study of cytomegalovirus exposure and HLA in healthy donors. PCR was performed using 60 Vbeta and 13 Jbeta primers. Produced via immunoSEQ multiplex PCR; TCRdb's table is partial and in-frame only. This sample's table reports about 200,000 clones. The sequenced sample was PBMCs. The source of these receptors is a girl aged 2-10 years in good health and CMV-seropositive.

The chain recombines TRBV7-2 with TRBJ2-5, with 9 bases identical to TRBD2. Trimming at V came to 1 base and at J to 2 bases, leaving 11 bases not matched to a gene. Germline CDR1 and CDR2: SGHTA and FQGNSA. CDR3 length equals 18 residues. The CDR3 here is CASSLVALAGVGQETQYF. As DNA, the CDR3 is TGTGCCAGCAGCTTAGTGGCACTAGCGGGCGTTGGGCAAGAGACCCAGTACTTC.

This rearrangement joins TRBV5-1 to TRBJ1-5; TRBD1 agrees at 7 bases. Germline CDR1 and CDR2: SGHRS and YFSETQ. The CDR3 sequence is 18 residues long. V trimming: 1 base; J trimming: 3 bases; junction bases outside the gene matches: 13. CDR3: CASSLSFPGTAINQPQHF. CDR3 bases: TGCGCCAGCAGCTTGTCGTTTCCCGGGACAGCCATCAATCAGCCCCAGCATTTT.

The CDR3 region has the DNA TGTGCCAGCAGCCAGGAGACTAGAAGCGCTGAGCAGTTCTTC. Its translation is CASSQETRSAEQFF. The rearrangement uses TRBV4-2 and TRBJ2-1; weak D call: TRBD2 (6 bases). This CDR3 region has 14 residues. V shed 3 bases and J shed 9 bases, with 15 bases lying between them. Germline V gives CDR1 LGHNA, CDR2 YNFKEQ.